The 15 T cell receptor beta chains given below trace back to one sample, sequenced in a study of PD-L1 blockade in urothelial cancer. Only in-frame clones appear in the TCRdb table, and some are missing; sequencing was by immunoSEQ multiplex PCR. The data show some 77,000 clones, 75% to 90% seen once. The sequenced sample was PBMCs, obtained around atezolizumab (anti-PD-L1) treatment. Receptors originate from a woman between 65 and 79 years old with urothelial cancer.

The rearrangement links TRBV15 to TRBJ1-1, with 9 bases identical to TRBD1. CDR3 length: 16 amino acids. V gave up 1 base and J gave up 5 bases; unmatched junction bases: 8. CDR1 and CDR2 from the germline V gene are LNHNV and YYDKDF (reference sequence). The CDR3 is CATSRGVGTGRTEAFF. The CDR3, as DNA: TGTGCCACCAGCAGAGGCGTCGGGACAGGGAGGACTGAAGCTTTCTTT.

This clone occurred once. This chain links TRBV2 with TRBJ2-3, with TRBD1 matching 7 bases. Germline assignment: CDR1 SNHLY and CDR2 FYNNEI. Trimming took 5 bases from V and 0 from J; bases not matched to a gene: 5. This CDR3 has 15 residues. The CDR3 sequence: CASSSTGSSTDTQYF. The CDR3 DNA reads as TGTGCCAGCAGTTCGACAGGGTCTAGCACAGATACGCAGTATTTT.

The rearrangement uses TRBV10-3 and TRBJ2-1, with 7 bases matching TRBD2. Trimming removed 2 bases from V and 7 bases from J; junction bases left unmatched: 14. The CDR3 length is 17 residues. The germline gives CDR1 ENHRY, CDR2 SYGVKD. DNA for the CDR3: TGTGCCATCAGTGAGACCCTCTCTAGCGGCCTAGGGAATGAGCAGTTCTTC. Residues: CAISETLSSGLGNEQFF.

This rearrangement joins TRBV20-1 to TRBJ1-2; no definite D call. V lost 6 bases to trimming and J lost 2 bases, with 7 bases between them. The CDR3 sequence is 11 residues long. CDR1 and CDR2 (germline): DFQATT, SNEGSKA (reference sequence). The CDR3 region is CSANNNYGYTF. The CDR3, as DNA: TGCAGTGCCAACAACAACTATGGCTACACCTTC.

The V and J genes are TRBV5-1 and TRBJ1-1; perhaps TRBD1 as D (6 bases). CDR3 length equals 14 residues. Trimming removed 4 bases from V and 4 bases from J, with 14 bases in between. Germline CDR1 reads SGHRS; CDR2 reads YFSETQ. The CDR3 nucleotides read TGCGCCAGCAGCGGGGGCGGGGGTCGCACTGAAGCTTTCTTT. It is translated as CASSGGGGRTEAFF.

V is TRBV2 and J is TRBJ2-5; possible D gene TRBD2, 5 bases. V dropped 6 bases and J dropped 1 base, with 27 bases sitting between them. This CDR3 region has 19 residues. CDR1 is SNHLY and CDR2 is FYNNEI in the germline V gene. CDR3 residues: CASSSGLAYGIVLQETQYF. The CDR3 nucleotides read TGTGCCAGCAGCTCGGGATTAGCATATGGAATTGTCCTCCAAGAGACCCAGTACTTC.

The chain couples TRBV27 to TRBJ1-2; weak D call: TRBD1 (6 bases). The V end was cut by 3 bases, the J end by 6 bases, with 17 bases between. The CDR3 runs to 15 residues. Per germline, CDR1 MNHEY and CDR2 SMNVEV (reference sequence). The CDR3 region is CASSLIPGTPHGYTF. The CDR3 DNA follows: TGTGCCAGCAGTTTGATCCCCGGGACACCCCATGGCTACACCTTC.

The chain combines TRBV27 with TRBJ2-7; TRBD2 matches at 7 bases. Per the germline V gene, CDR1 is MNHEY and CDR2 is SMNVEV (reference sequence). The CDR3 contains 12 residues. Losses at the gene ends were 8 bases for V and 4 bases for J; bases not matched to a gene: 5. DNA of the CDR3: TGTGCCAGCGGGAGGGCCGGGTACGAGCAGTACTTC. Its protein product is CASGRAGYEQYF.

The V call is TRBV7-9, the J call TRBJ2-2, with 12 bases that match TRBD2. The trim removed 5 bases at V and 0 bases at J, leaving 10 bases unmatched. Germline loops: CDR1 SEHNR, CDR2 FQNEAQ (reference sequence). The CDR3 is made up of 19 amino acids. CDR3 nucleotides: TGTGCCAGCAGCCGGACCGGACTAGCGGGAATCGCGAACACCGGGGAGCTGTTTTTT. Translated, it gives CASSRTGLAGIANTGELFF.

DNA for the CDR3: TGTGCCATCAGTGACAGCGTCCAAGAGACCCAGTACTTC. Translating it yields CAISDSVQETQYF. This chain links TRBV10-3 with TRBJ2-5; D not certain. The CDR3 covers 13 residues. Germline lookup yields CDR1 ENHRY and CDR2 SYGVKD. Trimming stripped 3 bases from V and 1 base from J, with 6 bases between.

The gene calls are TRBV10-3 and TRBJ2-5; 9 bases align to TRBD2. This CDR3 region has 14 residues. V trimming: 5 bases; J trimming: 3 bases; junction bases outside the gene matches: 4. Germline values: CDR1 ENHRY, CDR2 SYGVKD. CDR3 sequence: CAISFLAGEETQYF. CDR3 coding DNA: TGTGCCATCAGTTTTTTAGCGGGAGAAGAGACCCAGTACTTC.

The V gene is TRBV5-1, the J gene TRBJ1-5, with D possibly matching TRBD1 (5 bases). This CDR3 is 14 amino acids long. Germline V CDR1 and CDR2: SGHRS, YFSETQ. The V end lost 0 bases, the J end lost 3 bases, and 7 bases lay between the germline ends. CDR3 sequence: CASSLGQNNQPQHF. The CDR3 DNA reads as TGCGCCAGCAGCTTGGGACAGAACAATCAGCCCCAGCATTTT.

The chain is built from TRBV28 and TRBJ2-7; D remains unclear. CDR1 MDHEN and CDR2 SYDVKM come from the germline V gene. The ends were cut back, 5 bases at V and 0 bases at J, with 11 bases in the middle. The CDR3 runs 14 residues. The CDR3 bases are TGTGCCAGCAGTCCATACAGAAGCTCCTACGAGCAGTACTTC. This encodes CASSPYRSSYEQYF.

The genes are TRBV5-5 and TRBJ2-1, with TRBD2 matching 13 bases. The V gene's germline CDR1 is SGHKS and CDR2 YYEKEE (reference sequence). CDR3 length: 15 residues. With 3 bases clipped from V and 4 bases from J, the junction kept 1 base outside the gene matches. CDR3 region: CASSSGLAGYNEQFF. In DNA, the CDR3 is TGTGCCAGCAGCTCGGGACTAGCGGGGTACAATGAGCAGTTCTTC.

The table lists this clone with a few counts. This rearrangement joins TRBV10-2 to TRBJ2-3; D may be TRBD2 (5 bases). V was clipped by 6 bases and J by 0 bases, with 10 bases between them. The CDR3 is 14 residues long. From germline, CDR1 is WSHSY and CDR2 SAAADI. The chain's CDR3 is CASRRRESTDTQYF. The CDR3 DNA reads TGCGCCAGCAGGAGACGGGAAAGCACAGATACGCAGTATTTT.